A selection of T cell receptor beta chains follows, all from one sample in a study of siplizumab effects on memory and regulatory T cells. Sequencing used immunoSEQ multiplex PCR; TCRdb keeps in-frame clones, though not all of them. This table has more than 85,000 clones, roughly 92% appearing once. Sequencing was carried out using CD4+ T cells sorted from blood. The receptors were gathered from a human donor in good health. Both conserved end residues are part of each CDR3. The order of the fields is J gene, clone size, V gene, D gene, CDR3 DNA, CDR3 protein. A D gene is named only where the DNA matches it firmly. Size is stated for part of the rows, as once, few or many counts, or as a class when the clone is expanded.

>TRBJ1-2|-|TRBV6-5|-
TGTGCCAGCAGTTACTCAGAAACGACAAACTATGGCTACACCTTC
CASSYSETTNYGYTF
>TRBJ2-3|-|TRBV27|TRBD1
TGTGCCAGCAGTCAGACGACAGGGGCCCCCGAGTATTTT
CASSQTTGAPEYF
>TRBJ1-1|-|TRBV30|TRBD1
TGTGCCTGGAGTACGTTAACAGGGGGCACGGGAGCTTTCTTT
CAWSTLTGGTGAFF
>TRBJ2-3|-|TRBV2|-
TGTGCCAGCAAAGGATACAAGGATACGCAGTATTTT
CASKGYKDTQYF
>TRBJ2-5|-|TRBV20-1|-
TGCAGTGCTCGTGAAGAGACCCAGTACTTC
CSAREETQYF
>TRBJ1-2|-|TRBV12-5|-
TGTGCTAGTGCGCCTGGTGGCTATGGCTACACCTTC
CASAPGGYGYTF
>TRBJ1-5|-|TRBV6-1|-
TGTGCCAGCAGTGAGCAGGGCGCTCAGCCCCAGCATTTT
CASSEQGAQPQHF
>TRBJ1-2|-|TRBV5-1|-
TGCGCCAGCAGCTTACTAACCGCTAACTATGGCTACACCTTC
CASSLLTANYGYTF
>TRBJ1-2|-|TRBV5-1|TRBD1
TGCGCCAGCAGCTTGGGAACAGGGGTAGGAGGCTACACCTTC
CASSLGTGVGGYTF
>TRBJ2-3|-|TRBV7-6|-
TGTGCCAGCAGCTCGGGACTCGGCGAGTATTTT
CASSSGLGEYF
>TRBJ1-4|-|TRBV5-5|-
TGTGCCAGCAGGCCGACGCGGGGTGAAAAACTGTTTTTT
CASRPTRGEKLFF
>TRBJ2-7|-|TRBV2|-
TGTGCCAGCAGTGATAGCGGGACAGCGGATTACGAGCAGTACTTC
CASSDSGTADYEQYF
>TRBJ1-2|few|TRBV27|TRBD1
TGTGCCAGCAGTTCCCTGGACAGGGAGAACTATGGCTACACCTTC
CASSSLDRENYGYTF
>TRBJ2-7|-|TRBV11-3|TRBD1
TGTGCCAGCAGCTTAGGGGGGACAGGGACCTACGAGCAGTACTTC
CASSLGGTGTYEQYF
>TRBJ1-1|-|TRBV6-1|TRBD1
TGTGCCAGCAGACTCAGGACAGGGGGCACTGAAGCTTTCTTT
CASRLRTGGTEAFF
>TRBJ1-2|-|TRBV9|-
TGTGCCAGCAGCCAAGGGAGTTCGTATGGCTACACCTTC
CASSQGSSYGYTF
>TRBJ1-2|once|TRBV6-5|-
TGTGCCAGCAGTTACTCGGAAACAGCTAACTATGGCTACACCTTC
CASSYSETANYGYTF
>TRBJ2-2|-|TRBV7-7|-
TGTGCCAGCAGCTGGGGACCGGATGGCGGGGAGCTGTTTTTT
CASSWGPDGGELFF
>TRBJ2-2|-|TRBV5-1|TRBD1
TGCGCCAGCAGGGGACAGACCGGGGAGCTGTTTTTT
CASRGQTGELFF
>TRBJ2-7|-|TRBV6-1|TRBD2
TGTGCCAGCATTCCAAGCGGGGCCCGCGGATACGAGCAGTACTTC
CASIPSGARGYEQYF
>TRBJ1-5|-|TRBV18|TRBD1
TGTGCCAGCTCACCGGGACAGGGCAATCAGCCCCAGCATTTT
CASSPGQGNQPQHF
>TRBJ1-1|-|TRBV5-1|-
TGCGCCAGCAGCCCGTCGGGCTTCGCCACTGGCACTGAAGCTTTCTTT
CASSPSGFATGTEAFF
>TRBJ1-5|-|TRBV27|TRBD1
TGTGCCAGCAGTTCCTCGCGGACAGGGCGGGGTAATCAGCCCCAGCATTTT
CASSSSRTGRGNQPQHF
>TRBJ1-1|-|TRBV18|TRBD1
TGTGCCAGCTCACCACAGGGGGCGAACACTGAAGCTTTCTTT
CASSPQGANTEAFF
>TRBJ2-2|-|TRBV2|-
TGTGCCAGCTTGAGGGAGAACACCGGGGAGCTGTTTTTT
CASLRENTGELFF
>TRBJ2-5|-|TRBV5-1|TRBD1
TGCGCCAGCAGTATTTCGGGACAGGGAGGCGAGACCCAGTACTTC
CASSISGQGGETQYF
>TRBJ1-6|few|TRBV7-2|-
TGTGCCAGCAGCACTGGGGCCCGAACGCTCCACTTT
CASSTGARTLHF
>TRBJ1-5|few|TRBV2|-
TGTGCCAGCAGTGCAGGGATCAATCAGCCCCAGCATTTT
CASSAGINQPQHF
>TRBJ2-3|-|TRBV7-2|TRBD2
TGTGCCAGCAGCTTAGGGACTAGCGGGAGACCAGATACGCAGTATTTT
CASSLGTSGRPDTQYF
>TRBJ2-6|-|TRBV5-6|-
TGTGCCAGCAGCTTGGAGGGGGCTGGGGCCAACGTCCTGACTTTC
CASSLEGAGANVLTF
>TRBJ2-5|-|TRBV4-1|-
TGCGCCAGCAGCCACCGGACGGGGACGACCCAGTACTTC
CASSHRTGTTQYF
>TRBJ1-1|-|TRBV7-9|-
TGTGCCAGCAGTCTTGACTCGTCCAGGGCTGAAGCTTTCTTT
CASSLDSSRAEAFF
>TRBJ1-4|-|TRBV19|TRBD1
TGTGCCAGTCACCCGGGGACAGGGGTATTTGAAAAACTGTTTTTT
CASHPGTGVFEKLFF
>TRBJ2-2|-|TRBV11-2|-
TGTGCCAGCAGCTTTAGCCCGGGTTCCGGGGAGCTGTTTTTT
CASSFSPGSGELFF
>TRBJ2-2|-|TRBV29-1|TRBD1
TGCAGCGTTGTAGCGCAGGGGGCGATCGGGGAGCTGTTTTTT
CSVVAQGAIGELFF